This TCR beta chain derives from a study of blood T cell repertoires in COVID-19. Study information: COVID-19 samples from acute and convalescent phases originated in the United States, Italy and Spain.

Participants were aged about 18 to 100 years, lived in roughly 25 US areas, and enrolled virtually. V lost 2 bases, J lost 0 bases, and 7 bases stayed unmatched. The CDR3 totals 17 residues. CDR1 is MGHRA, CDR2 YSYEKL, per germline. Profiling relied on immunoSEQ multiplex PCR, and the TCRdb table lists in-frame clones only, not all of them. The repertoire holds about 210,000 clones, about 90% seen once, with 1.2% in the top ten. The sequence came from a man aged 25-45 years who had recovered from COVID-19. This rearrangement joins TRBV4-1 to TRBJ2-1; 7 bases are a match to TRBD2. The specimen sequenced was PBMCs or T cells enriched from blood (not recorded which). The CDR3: CASSQIKRTSSYNEQFF. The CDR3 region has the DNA TGCGCCAGCAGCCAAATAAAGCGGACTAGCTCCTACAATGAGCAGTTCTTC.